What follows are 8 T cell receptor beta chains derived from one specimen sequenced in a study of shared clonotypes between healthy human individuals. The assay was immunoSEQ multiplex PCR, and TCRdb's table has in-frame clones only and misses some. The sample includes roughly 1.5 million clones, under 99% of them seen just once. What was sequenced was naive CD4+ T cells sorted from blood. Regarding subset: CD45RA+ positively selected. The receptors come from a man aged 25 to 40 in good health.

The rearrangement uses TRBV29-1 and TRBJ2-3, with 8 positions matching TRBD1. The J segment lost 0 bases and the V segment lost 7 bases, leaving 3 bases of the junction unmatched. CDR1 is SQVTM, CDR2 ANQGSEA, per germline. The CDR3 totals 13 residues. The CDR3, as DNA: TGCAGCGCCCGGACAGGGAGCACAGATACGCAGTATTTT. This translates into CSARTGSTDTQYF.

CDR3 nucleotide sequence: TGTGCCAGCAGCTTGGCGGGAGCACGCACAGATACGCAGTATTTT. The encoded protein is CASSLAGARTDTQYF. This rearrangement joins TRBV5-4 to TRBJ2-3; TRBD2 is a possible D gene (6 bases). Germline CDR1 and CDR2: SGHNT and YYREEE (reference sequence). V gave up 0 bases and J gave up 1 base, with 9 bases separating them. The CDR3 has 15 amino acids.

The V gene is TRBV18, the J gene TRBJ2-3; D might be TRBD1 (5 bases). The germline gives CDR1 KGHSH, CDR2 LQKENI. V was pared by 3 bases and J by 0 bases, with 19 bases between. CDR3 size: 18 residues. CDR3 in amino acids: CASSPYYRTFSSTDTQYF. As DNA, the CDR3 is TGTGCCAGCTCACCGTACTATCGGACATTTTCTAGCACAGATACGCAGTATTTT. Full variable domain (remainder filled in from reference TRBV18 and TRBJ2-3): NAGVMQNPRHLVRRRGQEARLRCSPMKGHSHVYWYRQLPEEGLKFMVYLQKENIIDESGMPKERFSAEFPKEGPSILRIQQVVRGDSAAYFCASSPYYRTFSSTDTQYFGPGTRLTVL.

The V gene is TRBV18, the J gene TRBJ2-7; D possibly corresponds to TRBD2 (7 bases). There are 14 residues in the CDR3. V lost 2 bases to trimming and J lost 4 bases, with 12 bases between them. Germline assignment: CDR1 KGHSH and CDR2 LQKENI. CDR3 sequence: CASSPTRGGYEQYF. In DNA, the CDR3 is TGTGCCAGCTCACCAACAAGGGGGGGTTACGAGCAGTACTTC.

This clone came up once. The chain uses TRBV4-3 and TRBJ2-7, with D perhaps TRBD2 (6 bases). This CDR3 comprises 13 residues. The ends were cut back, 3 bases at V and 4 bases at J, with 10 bases in the middle. Germline assignment: CDR1 LGHNA and CDR2 YSLEER. CDR3 in DNA: TGCGCCAGCAGCCAGGGAGGTGAATACGAGCAGTACTTC. Its protein is CASSQGGEYEQYF.

The table lists this clone with a count of one. V usage is TRBV6-1 and J usage is TRBJ2-7; D might be TRBD2 (6 bases). This CDR3 contains 14 residues. V gave up 5 bases and J gave up 4 bases, with 15 bases separating them. Germline values: CDR1 MNHNS, CDR2 SASEGT. CDR3 in amino acids: CASSSGGRRYEQYF. CDR3 DNA: TGTGCCAGCAGTTCCGGGGGACGGAGATACGAGCAGTACTTC.

J is TRBJ2-2 and V is TRBV7-9, with 11 bases lining up with TRBD2. Trimming took 3 bases from V and 4 from J; bases not matched to a gene: 7. The germline V gene has CDR1 SEHNR and CDR2 FQNEAQ (reference sequence). This CDR3 spans 17 amino acids. CDR3 bases: TGTGCCAGCAGCTTTACTAGCGGGAGTGAATCCACCGGGGAGCTGTTTTTT. Translation gives CASSFTSGSESTGELFF.

As concerns this clone: The sample carries other DNA sequences with the same CDR3. The chain combines TRBV18 with TRBJ2-3; D not resolved. In germline, CDR1 is KGHSH, CDR2 LQKENI. The ends were cut back, 0 bases at V and 3 bases at J, with 1 base in the middle. This CDR3 has 12 residues. The CDR3 DNA reads as TGTGCCAGCTCACCACCGACAGATACGCAGTATTTT. Amino acid sequence: CASSPPTDTQYF.